The subject of this entry is one T cell receptor (beta chain). Clones were sequenced by immunoSEQ multiplex PCR, and TCRdb holds only the in-frame ones, with some missing. The sample carries tens of thousands of clones, approximately 86% recorded once. These data belong to a study of T cell changes during pregnancy in multiple sclerosis. CDR1 and CDR2 (germline): MNHEY, SVGAGI. Trimming removed 5 bases from V and 7 bases from J, with 6 bases in between. The CDR3 sequence is 11 residues long. The sequence derives from a female donor with multiple sclerosis, enrolled in a pregnancy study. The genes are TRBV6-5 and TRBJ2-1; no definite D call. The specimen comprised peripheral blood, sampled before pregnancy. The CDR3 sequence: CASSRANEQFF. The CDR3 nucleotides read TGTGCCAGCAGTCGCGCTAATGAGCAGTTCTTC.